This T cell receptor beta chain was profiled in a study of PD-1 blockade in mismatch repair-deficient tumors. The CDR3 contains 18 residues. J was trimmed by 3 bases and V by 8 bases; bases with no gene match: 18. Per the germline V gene, CDR1 is WNHNN and CDR2 is SYGVQD (reference sequence). TCRdb keeps only in-frame clones here, not all; method: immunoSEQ multiplex PCR. The sample consists of 25,000 to 30,000 clones, roughly 84% of them appearing once. A few pembrolizumab responders had their TCRs sequenced. The receptor was isolated from an adult with mismatch repair-deficient cancer. The chain carries TRBV10-1 and TRBJ2-7; 11 bases map to TRBD2. Sequencing used PBMCs, obtained before pembrolizumab treatment. The CDR3 nucleotides read TGCGCCAGCGCCGGGACCGAGGGACTAGCGGAACAACACTACGAGCAGTACTTC. This translates into CASAGTEGLAEQHYEQYF.